This T cell receptor beta chain came from a study of T cells after yellow fever vaccination. Study-wide results and caveats: Weaker overall was a secondary response that nonetheless peaked faster, on day 5 versus 15. Contaminating bulk clonotypes could be abundant in FACS-sorted repertoires.

The 5'RACE template-switching step produced TCR cDNA and added a universal primer site and UMIs. TCRdb redid the calling of the 5' RACE reads with MiXCR, one entry per CDR3 protein. The sample lists under 550,000 distinct CDR3 sequences; around a fifth were seen once. The germline V gene has CDR1 MNHEY and CDR2 SVGAGI. The germline V and J ends were trimmed by 2 bases and 4 bases, with 11 bases remaining between them. CDR3 length: 14 amino acids. Only a few counts were recorded for this clonotype. The antigen is undetermined. Sample: PBMCs, taken 21 days after the first yellow fever vaccination. V is TRBV6-5 and J is TRBJ2-5, with D perhaps assigned TRBD1 or TRBD2 (5 bases each). The origin of this receptor is a man between 18 and 35 years old who received the YFV17D yellow fever vaccine. CDR3 DNA sequence: TGTGCCAGCAGTTACCCCAGGGCGGGAGAGACCCAGTACTTC. It translates to CASSYPRAGETQYF.